These 32 T cell receptor beta chains were sequenced from one sample in a study of blood T cells in healthy people across ages. A J-beta primer mix and a sample-barcoded 5' primer were used in a second PCR of about 7 to 12 cycles. MiXCR, applied by TCRdb to the 5' RACE reads, yields one record per CDR3 protein. The sample has approximately 780,000 distinct CDR3 sequences; roughly 24% are singletons. These sequences were also reported in another study, on T cells of mothers and their children.

The sequenced material came from blood. These receptors all stem from a boy aged 10-17 years in good health.

The chain combines TRBV7-3 with TRBJ2-3; D might be TRBD1 or TRBD2, each matching 5 bases. The CDR3 is made up of 15 amino acids. CDR1 and CDR2 from the germline V gene are SGHTA and FQGTGA. The V end lost 5 bases, the J end lost 0 bases, and 12 bases lay between the germline ends. As DNA, the CDR3 is TGTGCCAGCAGCCAGGGATGGGGGAGCACAGATACGCAGTATTTT. Translated, it gives CASSQGWGSTDTQYF.

The chain couples TRBV5-1 to TRBJ2-3; D might be TRBD2 (6 bases). The germline V gene has CDR1 SGHRS and CDR2 YFSETQ. The length of the CDR3 is 16 residues. V dropped 3 bases and J dropped 2 bases, with 16 bases sitting between them. CDR3 amino acids: CASSWGGAGFTDTQYF. Here the CDR3 DNA reads TGCGCCAGCAGCTGGGGCGGAGCGGGTTTCACAGATACGCAGTATTTT.

The rearrangement links TRBV29-1 to TRBJ2-4; 7 nucleotides agree with TRBD2. CDR3 length equals 13 residues. After removal of 6 bases from V and 7 bases from J, the junction contained 9 bases not matched to a gene. Per the germline V gene, CDR1 is SQVTM and CDR2 is ANQGSEA. The CDR3 sequence is CSVETGGWNIQYF. CDR3 in DNA: TGCAGCGTGGAAACGGGGGGTTGGAACATTCAGTACTTC.

J is TRBJ2-7 and V is TRBV18; D gene ambiguous. The CDR3 extends over 14 amino acids. The V gene's germline CDR1 is KGHSH and CDR2 LQKENI. V was pared by 2 bases and J by 1 base, with 9 bases between. Written as DNA, the CDR3 is TGTGCCAGCTCACCAGGGCAACAATCCTACGAGCAGTACTTC. Translation gives CASSPGQQSYEQYF.

V and J are TRBV11-2 and TRBJ1-1; no definite D call. Per the germline V gene, CDR1 is SGHAT and CDR2 is FQNNGV. The CDR3 has 12 amino acids. The ends were cut back, 4 bases at V and 5 bases at J, with 8 bases in the middle. Here the CDR3 DNA reads TGTGCCAGCAGCTGGAGAGGAACTGAAGCTTTCTTT. Amino acids: CASSWRGTEAFF.

In DNA, the CDR3 is TGTGCCAGCACCTCGACTTCTGGGGCCAACGTCCTGACTTTC. This gives the protein CASTSTSGANVLTF. The chain links TRBV7-2 to TRBJ2-6; no reliable D call. The CDR3 totals 14 residues. The V gene lost 7 bases and the J gene lost 1 base, with 8 bases spanning the gap. CDR1 and CDR2 from the germline V gene are SGHTA and FQGNSA.

The rearrangement links TRBV4-1 to TRBJ2-7; D may match TRBD1 or TRBD2 (5 bases each). CDR1 MGHRA and CDR2 YSYEKL come from the germline V gene. CDR3 size: 19 residues. The V end was cut by 2 bases, the J end by 6 bases, with 29 bases between. CDR3 nucleotides: TGCGCCAGCAGCCAATTCCCGGGGAGCTGGGGCCGAGGAGGCCCCGAGCAGTACTTC. Translating it yields CASSQFPGSWGRGGPEQYF.

This clonotype was observed a handful of times. The chain couples TRBV12-5 to TRBJ2-5, with D possibly matching TRBD2 (5 bases). Per the germline V gene, CDR1 is LGHNT and CDR2 is FRNRAP. The CDR3 length is 12 residues. V was clipped by 6 bases and J by 5 bases, with 10 bases between them. CDR3 residues: CASGGRTETQYF. The CDR3, as DNA: TGTGCTAGTGGGGGGAGAACGGAGACCCAGTACTTC.

This clonotype was detected only a few times. The rearrangement joins TRBV7-9 to TRBJ2-1; tentative D call: TRBD1 (6 bases). The end of the DNA aligns better with TRBJ2-7, so the J call may be wrong. This CDR3 is built from 16 residues. Germline V gene lookup returns CDR1 SEHNR and CDR2 FQNEAQ (reference sequence). CDR3 coding DNA: TGTGCCAGCAGCTTACGGACTGGGGGCTCCGAGCACGAGCAGTACTTC. Its translation: CASSLRTGGSEHEQYF.

This clonotype was found once. The chain is built from TRBV28 and TRBJ2-7; possible D gene TRBD1, 5 bases. The germline CDR1 and CDR2 sequences are MDHEN and SYDVKM. The V end was cut by 1 base, the J end by 2 bases, with 6 bases between. The CDR3 runs to 13 residues. The CDR3 region has the DNA TGTGCCAGCAGTTTATTCAGGGCCTACGAGCAGTACTTC. This gives the protein CASSLFRAYEQYF.

This clonotype was seen just once. The junction differs from germline at one of its ends, possibly a read error. The rearrangement joins TRBV28 to TRBJ2-7; TRBD2 matches at 12 bases. The CDR3 totals 15 residues. The germline V gene has CDR1 MDHEN and CDR2 SYDVKM. The CDR3 reads CASSLAGGFSYEHYF. CDR3 coding DNA: TGTGCCAGCAGTCTAGCGGGGGGGTTCTCCTACGAGCATTACTTC.

Points on this clonotype: One end of the junction is discordant with germline, which a read error may explain. The J gene is TRBJ2-3, the V gene TRBV4-1, with 8 nucleotides matching TRBD1. This CDR3 is 14 amino acids long. The germline V gene has CDR1 MGHRA and CDR2 YSYEKL. The CDR3 DNA reads as TGCGCCAGCGGCCAAGACAGGGGTACAGATACGCAGTATTTT. It yields the protein CASGQDRGTDTQYF.

The CDR3 bases are TGTGCCAGCAGCCCAATGGGAAACATTCAGTACTTC. This sequence encodes CASSPMGNIQYF. This rearrangement joins TRBV7-6 to TRBJ2-4; D unresolved. The CDR3 covers 12 residues. CDR1 SGHVS and CDR2 FNYEAQ come from the germline V gene. Trimming removed 5 bases from V and 6 bases from J, with 8 bases in between.

V and J are TRBV7-6 and TRBJ2-5; the D gene is possibly TRBD1 (6 bases). The end of the DNA is better explained by TRBJ2-7, so the J call may be wrong. Germline CDR1 SGHVS, CDR2 FNYEAQ. The CDR3 spans 14 residues. CDR3 region: CASSFEGETYEQYF. For the CDR3, the DNA is TGTGCCAGCAGCTTTGAGGGGGAAACCTACGAGCAGTACTTC.

The CDR3 loop reads CASRLGLGGGSTDTQYF. As DNA, the CDR3 is TGTGCCAGCAGACTCGGACTGGGCGGGGGTAGTACAGATACGCAGTATTTT. The chain employs TRBV7-6 and TRBJ2-3; 7 bases align to TRBD2. Germline CDR1 reads SGHVS; CDR2 reads FNYEAQ. V was pared by 6 bases and J by 3 bases, with 15 bases of the junction left unmatched. This CDR3 is built from 17 residues.

The chain uses TRBV15 and TRBJ2-1, with D uncertain. The V end lost 1 base, the J end lost 7 bases, and 5 bases lay between the germline ends. Germline V gives CDR1 LNHNV, CDR2 YYDKDF (reference sequence). This CDR3 is 12 amino acids long. This CDR3 is CATSRGINEQFF. CDR3 nucleotide sequence: TGTGCCACCAGCAGAGGGATAAATGAGCAGTTCTTC.

V is TRBV5-1 and J is TRBJ2-2, with D uncertain. This CDR3 is built from 15 residues. Looked up from germline, CDR1 is SGHRS and CDR2 is YFSETQ. V was clipped by 0 bases and J by 6 bases, with 12 bases between them. CDR3 loop: CASSLATSKPGELFF. In DNA form, the CDR3 reads TGCGCCAGCAGCTTGGCAACCAGCAAACCCGGGGAGCTGTTTTTT.

The chain links TRBV10-3 to TRBJ2-1; 7 bases line up with TRBD1. The better agreement between TRBJ2-5 and the DNA end casts doubt on the J call. The germline V gene has CDR1 ENHRY and CDR2 SYGVKD. The CDR3 totals 12 residues. The CDR3 nucleotides read TGTGCCATTGGGACAGAACACGAGACCCAGTACTTC. This sequence encodes CAIGTEHETQYF.

The table lists this clonotype with a few counts. The rearrangement uses TRBV2 and TRBJ1-5; D is unclear. V lost 3 bases and J lost 3, with 6 bases in between. Germline values: CDR1 SNHLY, CDR2 FYNNEI. This CDR3 has 13 residues. CDR3 protein: CASSDRDNQPQHF. In DNA, the CDR3 is TGTGCCAGCAGTGATCGGGACAATCAGCCCCAGCATTTT.

The chain recombines TRBV28 with TRBJ2-7, with a weak D call TRBD2 (6 bases). The CDR3 extends over 14 amino acids. V was cut by 2 bases and J by 5 bases, with 13 bases left in between. Germline V CDR1 and CDR2: MDHEN, SYDVKM. Written as DNA, the CDR3 is TGTGCCAGCAGTTTAGGACGGGAGTGGGACGAGCAGTACTTC. It is translated as CASSLGREWDEQYF.

J is TRBJ2-5 and V is TRBV5-6; D is ambiguous. The V end was cut by 0 bases, the J end by 5 bases, with 8 bases between. Germline V gene data show CDR1 as SGHDT and CDR2 as YYEEEE. CDR3 size: 13 residues. For the CDR3, the DNA is TGTGCCAGCAGCTTGGTGAGGTTGGAGACCCAGTACTTC. This codes for CASSLVRLETQYF. Full variable domain (rest looked up from reference TRBV5-6 and TRBJ2-5): DAGVTQSPTHLIKTRGQQVTLRCSPKSGHDTVSWYQQALGQGPQFIFQYYEEEERQRGNFPDRFSGHQFPNYSSELNVNALLLGDSALYLCASSLVRLETQYFGPGTRLLVL.

The rearrangement links TRBV3-1 to TRBJ2-7, with D perhaps assigned TRBD1 or TRBD2 (5 bases each). This CDR3 has 15 residues. Trimming removed 0 bases at V and 2 bases at J, with 11 bases between. The germline gives CDR1 LGHDT, CDR2 YNNKEL (reference sequence). This CDR3 reads CASSQEVWGTYEQYF. CDR3 bases: TGTGCCAGCAGCCAAGAAGTGTGGGGGACCTACGAGCAGTACTTC.

This clonotype was observed a handful of times. V and J are TRBV20-1 and TRBJ1-4; 8 nucleotides align to TRBD1. The CDR3 runs to 14 residues. Germline V gives CDR1 DFQATT, CDR2 SNEGSKA (reference sequence). Trimming at V came to 0 bases and at J to 10 bases, leaving 7 bases not matched to a gene. CDR3 in DNA: TGCAGTGCTAGAGATAAGGCAGGGGGCGGAAAACTGTTTTTT. It encodes CSARDKAGGGKLFF.

This chain links TRBV6-6 with TRBJ2-2, with TRBD1 matching 7 bases. This CDR3 spans 15 amino acids. Germline V gene data show CDR1 as MNHNY and CDR2 as SVGAGI (reference sequence). V lost 6 bases, J lost 8 bases, and 12 bases stayed unmatched. The CDR3 DNA sequence: TGTGCCAGCAGCAAGACAGGGCCACAGGGGGGGGAGCTGTTTTTT. This sequence encodes CASSKTGPQGGELFF.

This clonotype was counted a few times. The chain has TRBV24-1 and TRBJ1-5; 8 bases map to TRBD1. From germline, CDR1 is KGHDR and CDR2 SFDVKD. This CDR3 contains 16 residues. The V and J ends lost 2 bases and 4 bases, in that order; junction bases with no gene match: 6. The CDR3 DNA reads as TGTGCCACCAGTGATTCTGGACAGGGCCGAAATCAGCCCCAGCATTTT. Translated: CATSDSGQGRNQPQHF.

This clonotype occurred a few times. The rearrangement links TRBV29-1 to TRBJ2-1; a possible D gene is TRBD2 (6 bases). V shed 5 bases and J shed 8 bases, with 13 bases lying between them. Germline loops: CDR1 SQVTM, CDR2 ANQGSEA. The CDR3 is 12 amino acids. The DNA of the CDR3 is TGCAGCGTTTCCGGGGGAACGGATGAGCAGTTCTTC. Protein sequence: CSVSGGTDEQFF.

This clonotype was observed a handful of times. V and J are TRBV5-5 and TRBJ1-4, with 9 bases fitting TRBD1. V shed 5 bases, J shed 8 bases, and the junction held 7 bases outside the gene matches. The length of the CDR3 is 14 residues. Germline V gene lookup returns CDR1 SGHKS and CDR2 YYEKEE (reference sequence). The CDR3 spells CASRATGGQEKLFF. The CDR3 DNA reads TGTGCCAGCAGAGCTACAGGGGGCCAAGAAAAACTGTTTTTT. The complete variable domain, with remaining parts taken from reference TRBV5-5 and TRBJ1-4, reads DAGVTQSPTHLIKTRGQQVTLRCSPISGHKSVSWYQQVLGQGPQFIFQYYEKEERGRGNFPDRFSARQFPNYSSELNVNALLLGDSALYLCASRATGGQEKLFFGSGTQLSVL.

This clonotype was seen only a few times. The gene calls are TRBV5-6 and TRBJ1-4, with D hard to call. This CDR3 region has 15 residues. V lost 0 bases, J lost 0 bases, and 6 bases lay in between. CDR1 and CDR2 from the germline V gene are SGHDT and YYEEEE. CDR3 sequence reads: CASSLEVSTNEKLFF. Written as DNA, the CDR3 is TGTGCCAGCAGCTTGGAGGTGTCAACTAATGAAAAACTGTTTTTT.

In this sample, this clonotype turned up a few times. The chain recombines TRBV28 with TRBJ2-2, with D unclear. Germline loops: CDR1 MDHEN, CDR2 SYDVKM. This CDR3 spans 14 amino acids. Between the trimmed V and J ends, which lost 6 bases and 0 bases, there was a span of 8 bases. The CDR3 region is CASRAGPNTGELFF. The CDR3 DNA reads as TGTGCCAGCAGAGCAGGCCCGAACACCGGGGAGCTGTTTTTT.

The chain is built from TRBV6-4 and TRBJ2-3; 10 bases fit TRBD2. This CDR3 is built from 15 residues. In germline, CDR1 is MRHNA, CDR2 SNTAGT. With 10 bases clipped from V and 2 bases from J, the junction kept 9 bases outside the gene matches. In DNA, the CDR3 is TGTGCCACCCGAAAACTAGCGGGGCACACAGATACGCAGTATTTT. It is translated as CATRKLAGHTDTQYF.

The rearrangement joins TRBV28 to TRBJ1-1, with D perhaps matching TRBD1 (5 bases). This CDR3 is built from 14 residues. The V end lost 5 bases, the J end lost 5 bases, and 15 bases lay between the germline ends. Germline V gene data show CDR1 as MDHEN and CDR2 as SYDVKM. CDR3 coding DNA: TGTGCCAGCAGTATATCCCTTGGGACTACTGAAGCTTTCTTT. It codes for CASSISLGTTEAFF.

The sample holds many counts of this clonotype. J is TRBJ2-1 and V is TRBV4-1, with no clear D. The end of the DNA aligns better with TRBJ2-7, so the J call may be wrong. Germline values: CDR1 MGHRA, CDR2 YSYEKL. The CDR3 runs 13 residues. In DNA, the CDR3 is TGCGCCAGCAGCCAAGACAGAACCTACGAGCAGTACTTC. Translating gives CASSQDRTYEQYF.